The rows below give T cell receptor beta chains drawn from one sample of a study of Ad26.COV2.S vaccination and SARS-CoV-2 variants. Sequencing was performed with immunoSEQ multiplex PCR; in TCRdb, only in-frame clones are kept and a portion is missing. Of around 320,000 clones listed, 80% to 90% are singletons. The specimen comprised peripheral blood, sampled in a trial of Ad26.COV2.S vaccine versus placebo. These receptors came from a person between 18 and 65 years old who received the Ad26.COV2.S COVID-19 vaccine or a placebo. CDR3s include the opening cysteine and the closing phenylalanine or tryptophan. Fields, in order: V gene, D gene, J gene, clone size, CDR3 DNA, CDR3 protein. The D gene is left open where the match is weak. Not every row has a clone size; where given, it reads once, few, many or a size class.

v_gene: TRBV3-1/TRBV3-2
d_gene: -
j_gene: TRBJ1-6
abundance: few
CDR3nt: TGTGCCAGCAGCCAAGCCGGGGTCAATTCACCCCTCCACTTT
CDR3aa: CASSQAGVNSPLHF

v_gene: TRBV30
d_gene: -
j_gene: TRBJ2-2
abundance: -
CDR3nt: TGTGCCTGGAGTGTACGGACGACCGGGGAGCTGTTTTTT
CDR3aa: CAWSVRTTGELFF

v_gene: TRBV2
d_gene: -
j_gene: TRBJ1-1
abundance: -
CDR3nt: TGTGCCAGCAGTGAAGAAGGGACCACTGAAGCTTTCTTT
CDR3aa: CASSEEGTTEAFF

v_gene: TRBV12-3/TRBV12-4
d_gene: -
j_gene: TRBJ2-2
abundance: -
CDR3nt: TGTGCCAGCAGCGTATCCACCGGGGAGCTGTTTTTT
CDR3aa: CASSVSTGELFF

v_gene: TRBV5-6
d_gene: -
j_gene: TRBJ2-1
abundance: -
CDR3nt: TGTGCCAGCAGCCCCAGTGGAAACCATGAGCAGTTCTTC
CDR3aa: CASSPSGNHEQFF

v_gene: TRBV5-4
d_gene: -
j_gene: TRBJ1-3
abundance: -
CDR3nt: TGTGCCAGCAGCTTGGCCCCCGGTTTCCGAAACACCATATATTTT
CDR3aa: CASSLAPGFRNTIYF

v_gene: TRBV5-5
d_gene: -
j_gene: TRBJ2-7
abundance: once
CDR3nt: TGTGCCAGCAGCCCTTCAGGGGACAGACTAGGGGAGCAGTACTTC
CDR3aa: CASSPSGDRLGEQYF

v_gene: TRBV6-1
d_gene: -
j_gene: TRBJ2-7
abundance: -
CDR3nt: TGTGCCAGCAGTGATGCCGGGACGAGCTCCTACGAGCAGTACTTC
CDR3aa: CASSDAGTSSYEQYF

v_gene: TRBV2
d_gene: -
j_gene: TRBJ1-2
abundance: -
CDR3nt: TGTGCCAGCAGTCGAGAGGCGGGGGACTATGGCTACACCTTC
CDR3aa: CASSREAGDYGYTF

v_gene: TRBV27
d_gene: -
j_gene: TRBJ1-2
abundance: -
CDR3nt: TGTGCCAGTCGAACAAACACCGGGACCGCCGCTTTTAACTATGGCTACACCTTC
CDR3aa: CASRTNTGTAAFNYGYTF

v_gene: TRBV12-5
d_gene: TRBD1
j_gene: TRBJ1-1
abundance: -
CDR3nt: TGTGCTAGTGGTTTAGCCGGGACAGGACTCACTGAAGCTTTCTTT
CDR3aa: CASGLAGTGLTEAFF

v_gene: TRBV5-1
d_gene: -
j_gene: TRBJ1-4
abundance: -
CDR3nt: TGCGCCAGCAGTACGGCTGGGATTCGCGGTGAAAAACTGTTTTTT
CDR3aa: CASSTAGIRGEKLFF

v_gene: TRBV30
d_gene: TRBD1
j_gene: TRBJ1-1
abundance: -
CDR3nt: TGTGCCTGGAGGACAGGGGGAGACACTGAAGCTTTCTTT
CDR3aa: CAWRTGGDTEAFF

v_gene: TRBV7-2
d_gene: -
j_gene: TRBJ2-3
abundance: few
CDR3nt: TGTGCCAGCAGCCTCTTGAGTGGAGATACGCAGTATTTT
CDR3aa: CASSLLSGDTQYF

v_gene: TRBV6-2/TRBV6-3
d_gene: TRBD1
j_gene: TRBJ2-2
abundance: -
CDR3nt: TGTGCCAGCAGACCTACAGGGGGCAGCGGGGAGCTGTTTTTT
CDR3aa: CASRPTGGSGELFF

v_gene: TRBV5-1
d_gene: -
j_gene: TRBJ2-5
abundance: -
CDR3nt: TGCGCCAGCAGCTTGAGAGAGACCCAGTACTTC
CDR3aa: CASSLRETQYF

v_gene: TRBV29-1
d_gene: -
j_gene: TRBJ2-3
abundance: -
CDR3nt: TGCAGCGTTAGGCGTTCCAGAGTCACAGATACGCAGTATTTT
CDR3aa: CSVRRSRVTDTQYF

v_gene: TRBV4-3
d_gene: -
j_gene: TRBJ1-5
abundance: -
CDR3nt: TGCGCCAGCAGCCAAGATCTCTACCCTAGCAATCAGCCCCAGCATTTT
CDR3aa: CASSQDLYPSNQPQHF

v_gene: TRBV6-5
d_gene: -
j_gene: TRBJ2-3
abundance: -
CDR3nt: TGTGCCAGCAGTACAGGGAGGGATACGCAGTATTTT
CDR3aa: CASSTGRDTQYF

v_gene: TRBV5-1
d_gene: TRBD2
j_gene: TRBJ2-7
abundance: once
CDR3nt: TGCGCCAGCAGCCCAACAGCGGGGCGAACCTACGAGCAGTACTTC
CDR3aa: CASSPTAGRTYEQYF

v_gene: TRBV19
d_gene: TRBD1
j_gene: TRBJ1-4
abundance: -
CDR3nt: TGTGCCAGTAGTACACCGGGACAGGGTGCCGGTGAAAAACTGTTTTTT
CDR3aa: CASSTPGQGAGEKLFF

v_gene: TRBV6-5
d_gene: -
j_gene: TRBJ2-2
abundance: -
CDR3nt: TGTGCCAGCAGTTACAGGGGGAACACCGGGGAGCTGTTTTTT
CDR3aa: CASSYRGNTGELFF

v_gene: TRBV10-3
d_gene: -
j_gene: TRBJ2-1
abundance: -
CDR3nt: TGTGCCGCGCGCCCGAGCAGGGAGGCCTACAATGAGCAGTTCTTC
CDR3aa: CAARPSREAYNEQFF

v_gene: TRBV21-1
d_gene: -
j_gene: TRBJ2-5
abundance: -
CDR3nt: TGTGCCAGCAGCCCCTGGGGAAGGACAGAGACCCAGTACTTC
CDR3aa: CASSPWGRTETQYF

v_gene: TRBV27
d_gene: TRBD1
j_gene: TRBJ1-2
abundance: -
CDR3nt: TGTGCCAGCAGTTTATGGGGACAGGGGGCGAGAAGCTACACCTTC
CDR3aa: CASSLWGQGARSYTF

v_gene: TRBV15
d_gene: -
j_gene: TRBJ1-6
abundance: -
CDR3nt: TGTGCCACCAGCAGAGACTCTTCAGAGGCCCTCCACTTT
CDR3aa: CATSRDSSEALHF

v_gene: TRBV5-6
d_gene: TRBD2
j_gene: TRBJ2-1
abundance: -
CDR3nt: TGTGCCAGCAGCTTGGTACTAGCGGGGGACCCCTCCTACAATGAGCAGTTCTTC
CDR3aa: CASSLVLAGDPSYNEQFF

v_gene: TRBV5-1
d_gene: -
j_gene: TRBJ2-3
abundance: -
CDR3nt: TGCGCCAGCAGCTTGGGGGGAACTTCTAGCACAGATACGCAGTATTTT
CDR3aa: CASSLGGTSSTDTQYF

v_gene: TRBV19
d_gene: -
j_gene: TRBJ2-7
abundance: -
CDR3nt: TGTGCCAGTAGTCTCGGGACATATAGCTACGAGCAGTACTTC
CDR3aa: CASSLGTYSYEQYF

v_gene: TRBV15
d_gene: -
j_gene: TRBJ2-2
abundance: -
CDR3nt: TGTGCCACCAGCAGAGATAGAGGGGGGGCACCCACCGGGGAGCTGTTTTTT
CDR3aa: CATSRDRGGAPTGELFF